This T cell receptor beta chain is from a study of a mutant IDH1 vaccine in newly diagnosed glioma. Unmatched junction bases numbered 4, after V lost 1 base and J lost 2 bases. CDR3 length: 15 residues. Germline V gene data show CDR1 as SGHVS and CDR2 as FQNEAQ. Concerning this clone itself: Its antigen is not identified.

Documented time point: week 35, safety follow-up. Alongside topical imiquimod, each dose of vaccine comprised 300 ug of mutant IDH1 20-mer peptide. Sequencing used immunoSEQ multiplex PCR; TCRdb keeps in-frame clones, though not all of them. This sample has fewer than 70,000 clones, with around 87% found just once. The V gene is TRBV7-8, the J gene TRBJ1-2, with 7 nucleotides matching TRBD1. The TCR was taken from a man aged 30 to 45 with glioma. The sample in question was PBMCs, obtained from a glioma patient whose treatment included an IDH1 peptide vaccine. The CDR3 DNA reads TGTGCCAGCAGCTTAGTTGGGACAGAAAACTATGGCTACACCTTC. Translation: CASSLVGTENYGYTF.